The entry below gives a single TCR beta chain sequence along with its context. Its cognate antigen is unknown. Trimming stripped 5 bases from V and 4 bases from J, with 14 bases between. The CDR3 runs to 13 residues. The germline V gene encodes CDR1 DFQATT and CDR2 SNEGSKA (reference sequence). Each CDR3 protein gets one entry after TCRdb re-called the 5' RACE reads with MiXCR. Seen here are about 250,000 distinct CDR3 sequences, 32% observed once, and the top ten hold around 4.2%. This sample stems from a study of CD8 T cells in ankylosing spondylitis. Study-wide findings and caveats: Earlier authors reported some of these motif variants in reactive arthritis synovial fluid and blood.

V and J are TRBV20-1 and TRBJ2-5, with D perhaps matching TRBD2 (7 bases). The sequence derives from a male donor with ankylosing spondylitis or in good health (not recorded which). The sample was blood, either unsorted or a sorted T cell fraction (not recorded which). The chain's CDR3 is CSAPRGAAETQYF. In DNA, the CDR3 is TGCAGTGCTCCCCGGGGGGCGGCAGAGACCCAGTACTTC.